This T cell receptor beta chain was identified during a study of blood T cell repertoires in COVID-19. Study-level information: Sites across the United States, Italy and Spain contributed samples from acute and convalescent COVID-19. Sources were T cells, B-cell-depleted T cells, or PBMCs; the material itself was cDNA or gDNA.

Per the original methods: For nucleated cells, counts were estimated from reference gene primer amplification. Using immunoSEQ multiplex PCR, the repertoire was profiled, and TCRdb retains in-frame clones only, with some absent. V and J calls and clone size are those listed in that table; D and trimming were worked out from the DNA. The sample gives hundreds of thousands of clones, around 87% of which show up once; more than 1.3% is in the top ten. V lost 3 bases, J lost 4 bases, and 8 bases stayed unmatched. Germline V gene data show CDR1 as SGDLS and CDR2 as YYNGEE. CDR3 size: 15 residues. Sequencing was done on a sample of peripheral blood. J is TRBJ2-3 and V is TRBV9; 7 bases are a match to TRBD1. The TCR sequence derives from a woman between 35 and 50 years old who had recovered from COVID-19. The CDR3 protein is CASSGDRVRADTQYF. The CDR3 region has the DNA TGTGCCAGCAGCGGAGACAGGGTTCGGGCAGATACGCAGTATTTT.